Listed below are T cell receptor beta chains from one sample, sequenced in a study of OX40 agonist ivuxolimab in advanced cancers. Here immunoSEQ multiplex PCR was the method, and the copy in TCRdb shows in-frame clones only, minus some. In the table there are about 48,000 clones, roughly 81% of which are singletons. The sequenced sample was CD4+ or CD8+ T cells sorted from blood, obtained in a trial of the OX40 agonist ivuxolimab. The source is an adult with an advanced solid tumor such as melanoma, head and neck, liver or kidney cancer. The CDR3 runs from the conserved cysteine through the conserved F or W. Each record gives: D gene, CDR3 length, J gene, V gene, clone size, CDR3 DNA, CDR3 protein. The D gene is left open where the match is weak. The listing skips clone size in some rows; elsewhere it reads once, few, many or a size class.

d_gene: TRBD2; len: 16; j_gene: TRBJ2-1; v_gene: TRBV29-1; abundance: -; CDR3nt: TGCAGCGTTGAGCCAGCTAGCGGGAGTTTTGGCAATGAGCAGTTCTTC; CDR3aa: CSVEPASGSFGNEQFF
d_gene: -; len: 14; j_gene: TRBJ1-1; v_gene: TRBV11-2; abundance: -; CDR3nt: TGTGCCAGCAGCTTTGAGGGCTTTAACACTGAAGCTTTCTTT; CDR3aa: CASSFEGFNTEAFF
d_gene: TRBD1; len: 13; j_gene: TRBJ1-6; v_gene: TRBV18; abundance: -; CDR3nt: TGTGCCAGCTCAGGGCAGGGGGATTCACCCCTCCACTTT; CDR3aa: CASSGQGDSPLHF
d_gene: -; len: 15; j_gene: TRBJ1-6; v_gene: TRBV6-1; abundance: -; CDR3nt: TGTGCCAGCAGTGAAGTTCTGGGGACGAATTCACCCCTCCACTTT; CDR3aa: CASSEVLGTNSPLHF
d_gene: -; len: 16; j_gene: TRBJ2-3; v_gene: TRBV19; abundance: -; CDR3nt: TGTGCCAGTAGTATAGGTAGAGGACTACCCACAGATACGCAGTATTTT; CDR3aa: CASSIGRGLPTDTQYF
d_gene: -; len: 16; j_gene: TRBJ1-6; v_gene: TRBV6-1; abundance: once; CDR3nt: TGTGCCAGCAGTGAAAACAGCCTCTCCTATAATTCACCCCTCCACTTT; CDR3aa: CASSENSLSYNSPLHF
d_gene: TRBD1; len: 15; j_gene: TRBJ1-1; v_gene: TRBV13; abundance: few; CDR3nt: TGTGCCAGCAGCTTAACCGGGACAGCCAACACTGAAGCTTTCTTT; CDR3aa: CASSLTGTANTEAFF
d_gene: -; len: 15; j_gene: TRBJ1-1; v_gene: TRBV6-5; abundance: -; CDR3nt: TGTGCCAGCAGTCCTGATTACGTGCCAGTCGCTGAAGCTTTCTTT; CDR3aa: CASSPDYVPVAEAFF
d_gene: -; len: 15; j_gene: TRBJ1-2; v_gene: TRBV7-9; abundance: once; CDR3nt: TGTGCCAGCAGCTTATTTATGAAGGGGGACGATGGCTACACCTTC; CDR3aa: CASSLFMKGDDGYTF
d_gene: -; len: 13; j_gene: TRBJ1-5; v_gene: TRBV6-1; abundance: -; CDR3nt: TGTGCCAGCAGTTCCAGGGATGATCAGCCCCAGCATTTT; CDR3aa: CASSSRDDQPQHF
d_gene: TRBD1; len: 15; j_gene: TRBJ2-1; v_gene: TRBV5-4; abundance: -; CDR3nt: TGTGCCAGCAGCTTGGACAGGGGTTCCTACAATGAGCAGTTCTTC; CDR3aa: CASSLDRGSYNEQFF
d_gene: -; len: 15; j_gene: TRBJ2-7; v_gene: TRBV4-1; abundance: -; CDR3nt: TGCGCCAGCAGCCAAGACCCAGGGACAACCTACGAGCAGTACTTC; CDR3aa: CASSQDPGTTYEQYF
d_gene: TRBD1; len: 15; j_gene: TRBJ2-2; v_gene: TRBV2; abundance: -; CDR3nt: TGTGCCAGCAGACAGCTAGGACAGGGTAACGGGGAGCTGTTTTTT; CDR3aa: CASRQLGQGNGELFF
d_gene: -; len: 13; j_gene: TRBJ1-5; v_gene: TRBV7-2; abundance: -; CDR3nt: TGTGCCAGCAGCTTAGAACCGAGGGCCGCCCAGCATTTT; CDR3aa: CASSLEPRAAQHF
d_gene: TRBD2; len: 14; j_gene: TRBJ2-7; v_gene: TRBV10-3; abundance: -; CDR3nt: TGTGCCACAACCCTCAGCGGGAAGGCCTACGAGCAGTACTTC; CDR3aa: CATTLSGKAYEQYF
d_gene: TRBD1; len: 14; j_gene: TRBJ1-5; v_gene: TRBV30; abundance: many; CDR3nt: TGTGCCTGGAGTGTTCAGACAGGGACGCAGCCCCAGCATTTT; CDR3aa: CAWSVQTGTQPQHF
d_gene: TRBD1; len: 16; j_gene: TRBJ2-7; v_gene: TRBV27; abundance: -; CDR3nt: TGTGCCAGCAGTTTATCTCAGGGGGCCGTCTCCTACGAGCAGTACTTC; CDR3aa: CASSLSQGAVSYEQYF
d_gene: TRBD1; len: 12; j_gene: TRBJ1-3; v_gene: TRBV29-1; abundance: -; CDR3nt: TGCAGCGTTCGGGACAGTGGAAACACCATATATTTT; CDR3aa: CSVRDSGNTIYF
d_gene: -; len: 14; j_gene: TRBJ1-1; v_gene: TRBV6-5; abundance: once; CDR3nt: TGTGCCAGCAGTTACTCTCGCCTGAACACTGAAGCTTTCTTT; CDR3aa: CASSYSRLNTEAFF
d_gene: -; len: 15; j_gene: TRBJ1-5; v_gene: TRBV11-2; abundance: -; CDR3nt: TGTGCCAGCAGCTCTCAGGGAGTGGTAGCCCAGCCCCAGCATTTT; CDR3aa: CASSSQGVVAQPQHF
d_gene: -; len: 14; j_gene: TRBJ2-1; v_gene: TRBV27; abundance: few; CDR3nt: TGTGCCAGCAGCTTAACGGGACATCGAAATGAGCAGTTCTTC; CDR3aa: CASSLTGHRNEQFF
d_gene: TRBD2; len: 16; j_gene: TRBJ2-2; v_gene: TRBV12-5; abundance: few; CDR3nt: TGTGCTAGTGGTTTGGTTTTCGGGGGGGCTGGCGGGGAGCTGTTTTTT; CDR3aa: CASGLVFGGAGGELFF